The 2 T cell receptor beta chains presented below share a single source sample, sequenced in a study of T cell responses to AZD1222 COVID-19 vaccine. TCRdb's table, derived via immunoSEQ multiplex PCR, lists solely in-frame clones and lacks some. This table holds about 93,000 clones, about 90% found once. The specimen comprised peripheral blood, sampled on day 0 of MenACWY control vaccination. The receptors stem from an adult in good health.

This chain joins TRBV5-4 and TRBJ1-2, with a possible D match to TRBD1 (6 bases). Germline CDR1 is SGHNT and CDR2 is YYREEE (reference sequence). The CDR3 totals 15 residues. The V end was cut by 1 base, the J end by 2 bases, with 12 bases between. The CDR3 sequence is CASSLSPQGNYGYTF. As DNA, the CDR3 is TGTGCCAGCAGCTTGTCCCCTCAGGGGAACTATGGCTACACCTTC.

The gene calls are TRBV9 and TRBJ2-7; no firm D call. Germline V lookup: CDR1 SGDLS, CDR2 YYNGEE. Trimming left V 0 bases short and J 6 bases short, with 19 bases between. This CDR3 contains 16 residues. The CDR3 sequence: CASSVAPYRKGGEQYF. In nucleotides, the CDR3 is TGTGCCAGCAGCGTAGCCCCTTACAGAAAAGGCGGCGAGCAGTACTTC. Looking up the rest from reference TRBV9 and TRBJ2-7 gives the full variable domain: DSGVTQTPKHLITATGQRVTLRCSPRSGDLSVYWYQQSLDQGLQFLIQYYNGEERAKGNILERFSAQQFPDLHSELNLSSLELGDSALYFCASSVAPYRKGGEQYFGPGTRLTVT.